This T cell receptor beta chain was sequenced for a study of T-cell memory formation after mild COVID-19. Between the trimmed V and J ends, which lost 3 bases and 5 bases, there was a span of 13 bases. Germline loops: CDR1 KGHSH, CDR2 LQKENI. The CDR3 extends over 14 amino acids. The authors produced TCR alpha and TCR beta cDNA libraries with sample barcodes and UMIs by 5'RACE using constant-segment primers. TCRdb passed the 5' RACE reads through MiXCR, listing each CDR3 protein once. The repertoire has more than 110,000 distinct CDR3 sequences, 20% to 25% of them found once; the top ten carry around 24%.

The gene calls are TRBV18 and TRBJ2-5; D perhaps matches TRBD2 (6 bases). The source material was PBMCs or a T cell subset sorted from them (not recorded which). The receptor's source is an adult woman who had mild COVID-19 (a few samples of this study predate the infection). Cell type and time point are not known. Written as DNA, the CDR3 is TGTGCCAGCTCACCGGGACTTCCCTCGGAGACCCAGTACTTC. As protein: CASSPGLPSETQYF.